This T cell receptor (beta chain) is from a study of cytomegalovirus exposure and HLA in healthy donors. Study findings and constraints: In a later analysis, the majority of CMV-associated beta chains seemingly showed HLA restriction.

The CDR3 covers 14 residues. The germline CDR1 and CDR2 sequences are SGHRS and YFSETQ. V dropped 1 base and J dropped 6 bases, with 11 bases sitting between them. Vbeta (60) and Jbeta (13) primers were used in the PCR. Libraries were prepared by immunoSEQ multiplex PCR; TCRdb keeps only in-frame clonotypes and omits some of them. The data show over 150,000 clones, 68% seen once. Points on this clone: Its antigen is unidentified.

This chain connects TRBV5-1 to TRBJ1-5, with D tentatively TRBD1 (5 bases). Sequences were obtained from PBMCs. The TCR sequence derives from a man aged 50 or older in good health and CMV-seronegative. CDR3 protein: CASSLSGEPQPQHF. The CDR3 DNA is TGCGCCAGCAGCTTGTCGGGGGAGCCTCAGCCCCAGCATTTT.